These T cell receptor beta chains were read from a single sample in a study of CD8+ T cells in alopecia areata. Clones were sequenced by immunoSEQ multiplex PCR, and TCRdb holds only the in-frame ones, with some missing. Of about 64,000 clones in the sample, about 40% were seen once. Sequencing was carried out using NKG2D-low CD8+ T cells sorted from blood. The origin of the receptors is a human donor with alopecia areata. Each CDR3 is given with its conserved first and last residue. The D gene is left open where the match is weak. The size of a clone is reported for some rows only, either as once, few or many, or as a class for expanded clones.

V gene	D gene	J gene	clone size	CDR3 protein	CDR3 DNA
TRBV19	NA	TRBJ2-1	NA	CASSLNPPGRPPRDEQFF	TGTGCCAGTAGTCTAAATCCTCCGGGCCGGCCGCCACGCGATGAGCAGTTCTTC
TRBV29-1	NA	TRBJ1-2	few	CSVHGSPLGYTF	TGCAGCGTTCACGGGAGTCCCCTTGGCTACACCTTC
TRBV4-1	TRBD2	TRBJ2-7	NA	CASSQDRTGGYYEQYF	TGCGCCAGCAGCCAAGATCGAACGGGAGGCTACTACGAGCAGTACTTC
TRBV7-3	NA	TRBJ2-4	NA	CASSLTTGDPRKYF	TGTGCCAGCAGCTTAACCACAGGAGACCCAAGGAAGTACTTC
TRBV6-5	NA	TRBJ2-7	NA	CASSPVGSSYEQYF	TGTGCCAGCAGTCCGGTAGGGAGCTCCTACGAGCAGTACTTC
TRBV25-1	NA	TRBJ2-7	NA	CASSMYEQYF	TGTGCCAGCAGCATGTACGAGCAGTACTTC
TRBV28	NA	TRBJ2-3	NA	CASSLAGRTDTQYF	TGTGCCAGCAGTTTAGCGGGGAGAACAGATACGCAGTATTTT
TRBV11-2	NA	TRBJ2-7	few	CASSSFDYEQYF	TGTGCCAGCAGCTCATTCGACTACGAGCAGTACTTC
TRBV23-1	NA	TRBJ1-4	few	CASSQSWANEKLFF	TGCGCCAGCAGTCAATCGTGGGCTAATGAAAAACTGTTTTTT
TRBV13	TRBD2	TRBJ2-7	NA	CASNSPSGGVHEQYF	TGTGCCAGCAACTCACCTAGCGGGGGAGTCCACGAGCAGTACTTC
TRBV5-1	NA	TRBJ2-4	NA	CASSVTWGAYIQYF	TGCGCCAGCAGCGTAACCTGGGGCGCGTACATTCAGTACTTC
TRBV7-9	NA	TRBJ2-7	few	CASTLGPPYEQYF	TGTGCCAGCACCCTGGGGCCCCCCTACGAGCAGTACTTC
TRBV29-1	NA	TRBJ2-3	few	CSGGPGGRTDTQYF	TGCAGCGGCGGCCCCGGCGGGCGCACAGATACGCAGTATTTT
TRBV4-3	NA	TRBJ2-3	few	CASSQVWAGASTDTQYF	TGCGCCAGCAGCCAAGTCTGGGCGGGGGCTAGCACAGATACGCAGTATTTT
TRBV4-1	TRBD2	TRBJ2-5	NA	CASSQDGRSQETQYF	TGCGCCAGCAGCCAAGACGGGAGGTCCCAAGAGACCCAGTACTTC
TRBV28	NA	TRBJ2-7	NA	CATTLPGQGAYEQYF	TGTGCCACGACACTCCCGGGGCAAGGGGCCTACGAGCAGTACTTC
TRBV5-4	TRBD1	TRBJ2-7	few	CASSPYRGRDEQYF	TGTGCCAGCAGCCCTTACAGGGGGCGTGATGAGCAGTACTTC
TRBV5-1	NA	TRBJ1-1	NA	CASSLEGFTGNTEAFF	TGCGCCAGCAGCTTGGAAGGGTTTACAGGTAACACTGAAGCTTTCTTT
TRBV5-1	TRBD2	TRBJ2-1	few	CASRPSGGTYNEQFF	TGCGCCAGCAGACCAAGCGGGGGAACCTACAATGAGCAGTTCTTC
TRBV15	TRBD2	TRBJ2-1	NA	CATSRPGLAAYNEQFF	TGTGCCACCAGCCGTCCGGGACTAGCGGCCTACAATGAGCAGTTCTTC
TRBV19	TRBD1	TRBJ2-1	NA	CASSIDMGQLNEQFF	TGTGCCAGTAGTATAGATATGGGACAGCTCAATGAGCAGTTCTTC
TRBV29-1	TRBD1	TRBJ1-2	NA	CSAHSGGSYGYTF	TGCAGCGCCCACTCAGGGGGAAGCTATGGCTACACCTTC
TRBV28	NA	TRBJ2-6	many	CAVHVGSPGSGANVLTF	TGTGCCGTCCACGTGGGGTCCCCTGGCTCTGGGGCCAACGTCCTGACTTTC
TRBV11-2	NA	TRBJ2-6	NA	CASSPRQFVAGANVLTF	TGTGCCAGCAGCCCCCGACAGTTCGTGGCCGGGGCCAACGTCCTGACTTTC
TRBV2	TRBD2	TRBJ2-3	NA	CASTGISGGRDTQYF	TGTGCCAGCACAGGAATAAGCGGGGGTAGGGATACGCAGTATTTT
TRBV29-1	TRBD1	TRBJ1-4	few	CSGLGQGADRRLFF	TGCAGCGGCCTTGGACAGGGGGCGGATCGACGACTGTTTTTT
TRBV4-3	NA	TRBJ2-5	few	CASSQLLGETQYF	TGCGCCAGCAGCCAACTACTAGGAGAGACCCAGTACTTC
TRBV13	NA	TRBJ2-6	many	CASSAPRGGGANVLTF	TGTGCCAGCAGCGCGCCCAGGGGTGGAGGGGCCAACGTCCTGACTTTC
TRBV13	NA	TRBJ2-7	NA	CASSSRLVSEQYF	TGTGCCAGCAGCTCCAGACTAGTTTCCGAGCAGTACTTC
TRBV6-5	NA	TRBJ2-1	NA	CASSYLAAGNEQFF	TGTGCCAGCAGTTACTTAGCGGCGGGCAATGAGCAGTTCTTC
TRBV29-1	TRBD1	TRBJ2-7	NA	CSSLLSAGGRYEQYF	TGCAGCTCCCTACTCTCCGCAGGGGGACGCTACGAGCAGTACTTC
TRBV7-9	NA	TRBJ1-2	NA	CASSLTRGYTF	TGTGCCAGCAGCTTGACCCGGGGCTACACCTTC
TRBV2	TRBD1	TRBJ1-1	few	CASSEEGMDRETFF	TGTGCCAGCAGTGAAGAAGGGATGGACAGGGAAACTTTCTTT
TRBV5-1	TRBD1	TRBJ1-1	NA	CASSNQQGPGWEAFF	TGCGCCAGCAGCAATCAACAGGGGCCAGGATGGGAAGCTTTCTTT
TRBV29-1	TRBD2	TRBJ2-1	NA	CSVDWASGGLYYNEQFF	TGCAGCGTTGATTGGGCTAGCGGGGGCCTCTACTACAATGAGCAGTTCTTC
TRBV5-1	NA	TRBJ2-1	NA	CASSLAPLQGPSRNEQFF	TGCGCCAGCAGCTTGGCCCCCCTACAGGGTCCCTCGCGGAATGAGCAGTTCTTC
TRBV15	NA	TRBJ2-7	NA	CATSRIGTDEQYF	TGTGCCACCAGCAGAATTGGAACGGACGAGCAGTACTTC
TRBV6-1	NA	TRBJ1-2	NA	CASSPISKSYTF	TGTGCCAGCAGCCCCATCAGTAAGAGCTACACCTTC
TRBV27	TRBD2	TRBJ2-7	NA	CASSIQTERGGAYEQYF	TGTGCCAGCAGTATACAAACCGAGCGGGGGGGCGCGTACGAGCAGTACTTC
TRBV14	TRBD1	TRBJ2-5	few	CASSLWTGGSQETQYF	TGTGCCAGCAGCCTATGGACAGGGGGCTCACAAGAGACCCAGTACTTC
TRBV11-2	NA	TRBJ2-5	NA	CASSPAGYSKKETQYF	TGTGCCAGCAGCCCGGCAGGGTATTCCAAGAAGGAGACCCAGTACTTC
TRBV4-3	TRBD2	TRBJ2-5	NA	CASSQDLRGWETQYF	TGCGCCAGCAGCCAAGATTTGCGGGGGTGGGAGACCCAGTACTTC
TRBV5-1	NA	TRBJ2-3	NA	CASNLDLATDTQYF	TGCGCCAGCAACTTGGATCTAGCCACAGATACGCAGTATTTT
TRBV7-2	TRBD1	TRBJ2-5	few	CASSVNRDRGTQETQYF	TGTGCCAGCAGCGTAAACCGGGACAGGGGTACACAGGAGACCCAGTACTTC
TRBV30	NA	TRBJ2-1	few	CAWREGRNEQFF	TGTGCCTGGAGGGAGGGAAGGAATGAGCAGTTCTTC
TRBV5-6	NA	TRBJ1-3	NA	CASSLEPDWSSGNTIYF	TGTGCCAGCAGCTTGGAACCAGATTGGAGCTCTGGAAACACCATATATTTT
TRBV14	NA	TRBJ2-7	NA	CASSQWLPPAEQYF	TGTGCCAGCAGCCAATGGCTCCCTCCAGCCGAGCAGTACTTC
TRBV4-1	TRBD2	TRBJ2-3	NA	CASSPSGGGTDTQYF	TGCGCCAGCAGCCCCTCGGGGGGGGGCACAGATACGCAGTATTTT
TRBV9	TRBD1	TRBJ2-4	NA	CASSVLRDRDIQYF	TGTGCCAGCAGCGTCCTCAGGGACAGGGACATTCAGTACTTC
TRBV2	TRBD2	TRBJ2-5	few	CASSEGLAGVRETQYF	TGTGCCAGCAGTGAAGGTCTAGCGGGAGTGAGAGAGACCCAGTACTTC
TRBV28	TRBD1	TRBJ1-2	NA	CASSAGQGFYGYTF	TGTGCCAGCAGTGCGGGACAGGGGTTCTATGGCTACACCTTC
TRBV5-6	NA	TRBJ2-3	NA	CASSSGSDTQYF	TGTGCCAGCAGCTCGGGGTCAGATACGCAGTATTTT
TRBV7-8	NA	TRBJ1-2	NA	CASSLNSNYGYTF	TGTGCCAGCAGCTTAAACAGTAACTATGGCTACACCTTC